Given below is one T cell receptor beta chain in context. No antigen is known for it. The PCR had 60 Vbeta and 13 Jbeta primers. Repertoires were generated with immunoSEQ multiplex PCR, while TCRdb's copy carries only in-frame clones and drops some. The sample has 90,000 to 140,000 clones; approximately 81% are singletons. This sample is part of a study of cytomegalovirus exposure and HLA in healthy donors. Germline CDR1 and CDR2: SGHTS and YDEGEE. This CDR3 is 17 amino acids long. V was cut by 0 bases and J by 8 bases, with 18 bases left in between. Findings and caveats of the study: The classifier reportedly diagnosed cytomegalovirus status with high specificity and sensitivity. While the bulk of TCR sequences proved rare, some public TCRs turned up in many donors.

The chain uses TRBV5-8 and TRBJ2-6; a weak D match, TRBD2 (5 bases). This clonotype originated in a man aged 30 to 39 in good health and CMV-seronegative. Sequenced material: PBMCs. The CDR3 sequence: CASSLGGVGWTSNVLTF. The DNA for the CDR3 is TGTGCCAGCAGCTTGGGGGGAGTGGGCTGGACCTCCAACGTCCTGACTTTC.